One and the same sample provided the 25 T cell receptor beta chains below, sequenced in a study of blood T cell repertoires in COVID-19. Here immunoSEQ multiplex PCR was the method, and the copy in TCRdb shows in-frame clones only, minus some. The repertoire holds about 76,000 clones, with approximately 85% as singletons. Sequences were obtained from peripheral blood. The receptors originated from a middle-aged man with COVID-19, enrolled during active disease.

This chain uses TRBV27 with TRBJ1-6, with D tentatively TRBD1 (5 bases). V was pared by 5 bases and J by 14 bases, with 10 bases between. This CDR3 has 11 residues. Per germline, CDR1 MNHEY and CDR2 SMNVEV (reference sequence). The CDR3, as DNA: TGTGCCAGCAGTCGGGGGTTAGCCCTCCACTTT. It encodes CASSRGLALHF.

This chain connects TRBV6-5 to TRBJ1-1; D gene ambiguous. This CDR3 has 14 amino acids. V lost 7 bases, J lost 4 bases, and 16 bases lay in between. Germline values: CDR1 MNHEY, CDR2 SVGAGI. CDR3 sequence reads: CASTPLGSGTEAFF. In DNA, the CDR3 is TGTGCCAGCACCCCGTTAGGGAGCGGCACTGAAGCTTTCTTT.

This chain joins TRBV19 and TRBJ2-1, with 9 bases lining up with TRBD2. This CDR3 has 18 residues. CDR1 is LNHDA and CDR2 is SQIVND in the germline V gene (reference sequence). V shed 5 bases and J 2 bases; nucleotides not matched to a gene: 13. This chain's CDR3 is CASSRRGAAGGPYNEQFF. The CDR3, as DNA: TGTGCCAGTAGTCGAAGAGGAGCGGCGGGAGGGCCCTACAATGAGCAGTTCTTC.

V and J are TRBV20-1 and TRBJ1-1; D is possibly TRBD1 (5 bases). Germline lookup yields CDR1 DFQATT and CDR2 SNEGSKA (reference sequence). V lost 3 bases, J lost 0 bases, and 11 bases lay in between. The CDR3 has 14 residues. This CDR3 reads CSASQAGMNTEAFF. The CDR3 region has the DNA TGCAGTGCTAGTCAGGCAGGGATGAACACTGAAGCTTTCTTT.

The gene calls are TRBV18 and TRBJ2-7, with a tentative D call TRBD2 (6 bases). This CDR3 is 13 amino acids long. Germline V gene lookup returns CDR1 KGHSH and CDR2 LQKENI. Trimming removed 7 bases at V and 1 base at J, with 11 bases between. CDR3 residues: CASWGAGSYEQYF. The CDR3 nucleotides are TGTGCCAGCTGGGGCGCGGGATCCTACGAGCAGTACTTC.

The rearrangement links TRBV27 to TRBJ1-2; 8 bases match TRBD1. Germline lookup yields CDR1 MNHEY and CDR2 SMNVEV (reference sequence). J was trimmed by 3 bases and V by 5 bases; bases with no gene match: 8. The CDR3 is 15 amino acids. DNA of the CDR3: TGTGCCAGCAGTATCCAGGGGGCGGCACACTATGGCTACACCTTC. Residues: CASSIQGAAHYGYTF.

A single count supports this clone. The rearrangement joins TRBV19 to TRBJ2-1; TRBD2 matches at 7 bases. This CDR3 spans 13 amino acids. J was trimmed by 8 bases and V by 3 bases; bases with no gene match: 4. Germline V gene sequence: CDR1 LNHDA, CDR2 SQIVND (reference sequence). CDR3 residues: CASSIGAGYEQFF. The CDR3, as DNA: TGTGCCAGTAGTATCGGAGCGGGATATGAGCAGTTCTTC.

A few counts support this clone. The V gene is TRBV6-2 or TRBV6-3, the J gene TRBJ1-2; 9 positions agree with TRBD1. The germline V gene encodes CDR1 MNHEY and CDR2 SVGEGT. This CDR3 is 16 amino acids long. After removal of 5 bases from V and 0 bases from J, the junction contained 7 bases not matched to a gene. In nucleotides, the CDR3 is TGTGCCAGCAGTCGGACAGGGGAGCCCGCTAACTATGGCTACACCTTC. It codes for CASSRTGEPANYGYTF.

The V call is TRBV3-1 (or the pseudogene TRBV3-2), the J call TRBJ1-4; D is ambiguous. V was pared by 5 bases and J by 5 bases, with 12 bases between. Germline V gene data show CDR1 as LGHDT and CDR2 as YNNKEL (reference sequence). The CDR3 spans 14 residues. The CDR3 is CASSFRQENEKLFF. DNA for the CDR3: TGTGCCAGCAGCTTCCGACAAGAGAATGAAAAACTGTTTTTT.

The chain employs TRBV7-9 and TRBJ1-2; no clear D. Germline V gene data show CDR1 as SEHNR and CDR2 as FQNEAQ (reference sequence). The length of the CDR3 is 12 residues. Trimming left V 1 base short and J 5 bases short, with 5 bases between. CDR3 amino acids: CASSLGEYGYTF. CDR3 bases: TGTGCCAGCAGCTTAGGCGAATATGGCTACACCTTC.

The V call is TRBV7-6, the J call TRBJ2-4, with 13 bases matching TRBD2. Germline CDR1 and CDR2: SGHVS and FNYEAQ. V lost 4 bases and J lost 1; bases outside the gene matches: 7. This CDR3 contains 18 residues. CDR3 coding DNA: TGTGCCAGCAGCTCCGGACTAGCGGGGGCCCCGGCCAAAAACATTCAGTACTTC. This encodes CASSSGLAGAPAKNIQYF.

The gene calls are TRBV19 and TRBJ1-4; no definite D call. There are 16 residues in the CDR3. Germline V gene sequence: CDR1 LNHDA, CDR2 SQIVND (reference sequence). Deletions cut 7 bases from V and 8 bases from J, with 23 bases between. The CDR3 DNA reads as TGTGCCAGTACCCCGAGTTACACGACATCGGGAGAAAAACTGTTTTTT. Translating gives CASTPSYTTSGEKLFF.

This sequence joins TRBV6-6 and TRBJ1-5, with D tentatively TRBD1 (6 bases). Per germline, CDR1 MNHNY and CDR2 SVGAGI (reference sequence). CDR3 size: 14 residues. The ends were cut back, 6 bases at V and 3 bases at J, with 12 bases in the middle. DNA of the CDR3: TGTGCCAGCAGGGAACAGGGTAACAATCAGCCCCAGCATTTT. This translates into CASREQGNNQPQHF.

This chain uses TRBV7-9 with TRBJ1-6; 7 bases line up with TRBD1. The CDR3 runs 15 residues. V lost 7 bases, J lost 2 bases, and 5 bases stayed unmatched. Germline loops: CDR1 SEHNR, CDR2 FQNEAQ (reference sequence). The CDR3, as DNA: TGTGCCAGCACCCCCGGACAGGCCTATAATTCACCCCTCCACTTT. Encoded protein: CASTPGQAYNSPLHF.

The J gene is TRBJ2-2, the V gene TRBV6-1, with D unresolved. This CDR3 has 16 amino acids. Trimming removed 0 bases from V and 6 bases from J, with 14 bases in between. Per the germline V gene, CDR1 is MNHNS and CDR2 is SASEGT. The CDR3 reads CASSEAAARRAGELFF. CDR3 nucleotide sequence: TGTGCCAGCAGTGAAGCCGCGGCCCGCCGGGCCGGGGAGCTGTTTTTT.

The chain links TRBV30 to TRBJ2-3, with 7 bases fitting TRBD2. The CDR3 is 12 residues long. Germline V gene data show CDR1 as GTSNPN and CDR2 as SVGIG (reference sequence). The ends lost 5 bases at V and 2 bases at J; junction bases unmatched: 1. CDR3 in amino acids: CAWGDYTDTQYF. CDR3 nucleotide sequence: TGTGCCTGGGGGGACTACACAGATACGCAGTATTTT.

The sample holds a few counts of this clone. The rearrangement joins TRBV10-2 to TRBJ2-2; TRBD1 matches at 8 bases. The V gene end was trimmed by 10 bases and the J gene end by 0 bases; junction bases not matched to a gene: 4. The germline V gene encodes CDR1 WSHSY and CDR2 SAAADI. The CDR3 spans 14 residues. As DNA, the CDR3 is TGCGCCATCTGGACAGGGACGAACACCGGGGAGCTGTTTTTT. Translated: CAIWTGTNTGELFF.

This clone was detected once. The chain carries TRBV5-8 and TRBJ2-1; 11 bases align to TRBD1. V lost 5 bases, J lost 4 bases, and 5 bases stayed unmatched. The CDR3 has 15 amino acids. Germline assignment: CDR1 SGHTS and CDR2 YDEGEE. Here the CDR3 DNA reads TGTGCCAGCAGTCCCGGGACAGGGGGGTACAATGAGCAGTTCTTC. Translation: CASSPGTGGYNEQFF.

This chain connects TRBV28 to TRBJ1-5, with D tentatively TRBD1 (6 bases). This CDR3 is built from 14 residues. The V gene's germline CDR1 is MDHEN and CDR2 SYDVKM. The V gene lost 8 bases and the J gene lost 2 bases, with 13 bases spanning the gap. For the CDR3, the DNA is TGTGCCAGCCGGGGGGACATTGGCAATCAGCCCCAGCATTTT. Amino acid sequence: CASRGDIGNQPQHF.

This chain links TRBV4-2 with TRBJ1-2; no clear D. Deletions cut 1 base from V and 5 bases from J, with 14 bases between. The CDR3 is 15 residues long. Germline V lookup: CDR1 LGHNA, CDR2 YNFKEQ. The CDR3 region is CASSQATNVVYGYTF. The CDR3 coding sequence is TGTGCCAGCAGCCAAGCCACGAACGTAGTATATGGCTACACCTTC.

The chain combines TRBV28 with TRBJ2-1; 10 bases match TRBD2. This CDR3 has 15 amino acids. V was pared by 5 bases and J by 4 bases, with 5 bases of the junction left unmatched. The germline V gene encodes CDR1 MDHEN and CDR2 SYDVKM. Here the CDR3 DNA reads TGTGCCAGCAGTCCTAGCGGGAGAGCGTACAATGAGCAGTTCTTC. It encodes CASSPSGRAYNEQFF.

The gene calls are TRBV5-4 and TRBJ2-3; 10 bases are a match to TRBD2. The germline CDR1 and CDR2 sequences are SGHNT and YYREEE (reference sequence). The CDR3 loop spans 17 amino acids. With V trimmed by 0 bases and J by 4 bases, 8 bases remained unmatched. The CDR3 DNA sequence: TGTGCCAGCAGCTTGGGCGAGCGGGAGGGCCGCCCAGATACGCAGTATTTT. It is translated as CASSLGEREGRPDTQYF.

The chain recombines TRBV11-2 with TRBJ2-2; a weak D match, TRBD2 (6 bases). Trimming removed 1 base at V and 7 bases at J, with 10 bases between. There are 14 residues in the CDR3. The V gene's germline CDR1 is SGHAT and CDR2 FQNNGV. The CDR3: CASSLAGAGGELFF. The DNA of the CDR3 is TGTGCCAGCAGCTTAGCGGGAGCGGGCGGGGAGCTGTTTTTT.

The rearrangement uses TRBV11-1 and TRBJ2-7; TRBD2 matches at 7 bases. The CDR3 is 15 residues long. Unmatched junction bases numbered 4, after V lost 0 bases and J lost 2 bases. CDR1 is SGHAT and CDR2 is FQDESV in the germline V gene (reference sequence). The DNA for the CDR3 is TGTGCCAGCAGCTTAGCGGGAGGGCAAGCCTACGAGCAGTACTTC. Encoded protein: CASSLAGGQAYEQYF.

The rearrangement links TRBV27 to TRBJ2-1; the match to TRBD2 covers 7 bases. The CDR3 covers 13 residues. The germline CDR1 and CDR2 sequences are MNHEY and SMNVEV (reference sequence). Losses at the gene ends were 5 bases for V and 14 bases for J; bases not matched to a gene: 12. The DNA for the CDR3 is TGTGCCAGCAGTCTGACTAGCCTGGGGGGGGAGTTCTTC. This codes for CASSLTSLGGEFF.